This is a list of T cell receptor beta chains from one sample in a study of control samples from healthy donors and cancer patients. Assay used: immunoSEQ multiplex PCR; TCRdb lists only in-frame clones, some missing. Among roughly 150,000 clones listed, approximately 86% were seen once. Sequenced material: blood. These receptors originate from a man between 18 and 35 years old in good health. CDR3s include the opening cysteine and the closing phenylalanine or tryptophan. D genes are given only for firm matches. Clone size is stated in some rows and not others, as once, few, many or a class when expanded.

>16|TRBJ1-6|.|.|TRBV27
TGTGCCAGCAGTTTATTACCGAGCTCCTATAATTCACCCCTCCACTTT
CASSLLPSSYNSPLHF
>16|TRBJ2-3|.|.|TRBV28
TGTGCCAGCAGTTGGGGGCTCAAAGAGAGCACAGATACGCAGTATTTT
CASSWGLKESTDTQYF
>16|TRBJ1-1|TRBD1|.|TRBV7-2
TGTGCCAGCAGCTTTACCGGGACAGGTAGGAGGACTGAAGCTTTCTTT
CASSFTGTGRRTEAFF
>13|TRBJ2-5|.|.|TRBV6-5
TGTGCCAGCAGGCATTTGCCTCCGAAGACCCAGTACTTC
CASRHLPPKTQYF
>15|TRBJ1-4|TRBD1|.|TRBV7-3
TGTGCCAGCAGCCCGACAGGGGCAACTAATGAAAAACTGTTTTTT
CASSPTGATNEKLFF
>11|TRBJ1-2|.|.|TRBV2
TGTGCCAGCCGACAGGAGGTAGGCTACACCTTC
CASRQEVGYTF
>14|TRBJ2-7|.|.|TRBV7-2
TGTGCCAGCAGCTTCAATCAGGGGATAGGCGAGCAGTACTTC
CASSFNQGIGEQYF
>16|TRBJ2-5|TRBD2|.|TRBV9
TGTGCCAGCAGCATGACTTCTACTAGCGGGGGACAGACCCAGTACTTC
CASSMTSTSGGQTQYF
>14|TRBJ1-4|.|.|TRBV30
TGTGCCTCCGAGGCGGGTGCAGCTAATGAAAAACTGTTTTTT
CASEAGAANEKLFF
>16|TRBJ2-1|TRBD2|.|TRBV5-6
TGTGCCAGCAGCTTGGCGCGGCGGGGGGGCACAAATGAGCAGTTCTTC
CASSLARRGGTNEQFF
>15|TRBJ2-3|.|.|TRBV7-9
TGTGCCGTTCCCTGGGGGCCTAACTCGGCAGATACGCAGTATTTT
CAVPWGPNSADTQYF
>15|TRBJ2-3|.|once|TRBV5-8
TGTGCCAGCAGCTTCGGGGGCGCCGGCACAGATACGCAGTATTTT
CASSFGGAGTDTQYF
>15|TRBJ1-4|.|.|TRBV14
TGTGCCAGCAGCCACGTCGGGGGCGCAGGTGAAAAACTGTTTTTT
CASSHVGGAGEKLFF
>14|TRBJ2-4|.|.|TRBV29-1
TGCAGCGCACGCCCAACAGAAACGAAAAACATTCAGTACTTC
CSARPTETKNIQYF
>14|TRBJ1-2|TRBD1|.|TRBV5-6
TGTGCCAGCAGCGGGACAGGGATACACTATGGCTACACCTTC
CASSGTGIHYGYTF
>15|TRBJ2-7|.|.|TRBV28
TGTGCCAGCAGGGACCCGGGGGACCCGACGGGGGAGCAGTACTTC
CASRDPGDPTGEQYF
>13|TRBJ1-5|.|.|TRBV11-2
TGTGCCAGCAGCCTCCACGTTGGACAGCCCCAGCATTTT
CASSLHVGQPQHF
>14|TRBJ2-3|.|.|TRBV9
TGTGCCAGCAGCGTAGGAGGACGGCCAGATACGCAGTATTTT
CASSVGGRPDTQYF
>14|TRBJ2-5|TRBD1|.|TRBV2
TGTGCCAGCAGCCTGACAGGGGAAGGAGAGACCCAGTACTTC
CASSLTGEGETQYF
>16|TRBJ2-1|TRBD2|.|TRBV27
TGTGCCAGCAGTTCCCGACTAGCGGGCTCCTACAATGAGCAGTTCTTC
CASSSRLAGSYNEQFF
>13|TRBJ1-4|.|once|TRBV27
TGTGCCAGCAGCCCCCTTATCAATGAAAAACTGTTTTTT
CASSPLINEKLFF
>13|TRBJ1-1|.|few|TRBV3-1/TRBV3-2
TGTGCCAGCAGCCTTTACATGAACACTGAAGCTTTCTTT
CASSLYMNTEAFF
>15|TRBJ1-2|.|.|TRBV28
TGTGCCAGCAGTTTATCCCGAGGCCGTTCGGGGGGCTACACCTTC
CASSLSRGRSGGYTF
>11|TRBJ1-4|.|.|TRBV7-9
TGTGCCAGCAGCTTAGACGAAAAACTGTTTTTT
CASSLDEKLFF
>17|TRBJ2-4|TRBD1|.|TRBV7-3
TGTGCCAGCAGCTTAATGCCAGGGACAGGCGAGAAAAACATTCAGTACTTC
CASSLMPGTGEKNIQYF
>12|TRBJ1-1|.|once|TRBV28
TGTGCCAGCAGTCGGATAGACACTGAAGCTTTCTTT
CASSRIDTEAFF
>15|TRBJ1-2|.|.|TRBV19
TGTGCCAGTTTAACTACAGGTGGAGGGAACTATGGCTACACCTTC
CASLTTGGGNYGYTF
>15|TRBJ1-2|.|.|TRBV5-4
TGTGCCAGCAGCTCTGGGGGAGAGGGGTCCTATGGCTACACCTTC
CASSSGGEGSYGYTF
>14|TRBJ2-7|.|once|TRBV19
TGTGCCAGTAGTGGGGAGGAAATCACCTACGAGCAGTACTTC
CASSGEEITYEQYF
>13|TRBJ1-6|.|.|TRBV5-4
TGTGCCAGCAGCGCAGAATGGGATTCACCCCTCCACTTT
CASSAEWDSPLHF
>15|TRBJ2-3|.|.|TRBV18
TGTGCCAGCTCACCAGGGGGGGCGAGCACAGATACGCAGTATTTT
CASSPGGASTDTQYF